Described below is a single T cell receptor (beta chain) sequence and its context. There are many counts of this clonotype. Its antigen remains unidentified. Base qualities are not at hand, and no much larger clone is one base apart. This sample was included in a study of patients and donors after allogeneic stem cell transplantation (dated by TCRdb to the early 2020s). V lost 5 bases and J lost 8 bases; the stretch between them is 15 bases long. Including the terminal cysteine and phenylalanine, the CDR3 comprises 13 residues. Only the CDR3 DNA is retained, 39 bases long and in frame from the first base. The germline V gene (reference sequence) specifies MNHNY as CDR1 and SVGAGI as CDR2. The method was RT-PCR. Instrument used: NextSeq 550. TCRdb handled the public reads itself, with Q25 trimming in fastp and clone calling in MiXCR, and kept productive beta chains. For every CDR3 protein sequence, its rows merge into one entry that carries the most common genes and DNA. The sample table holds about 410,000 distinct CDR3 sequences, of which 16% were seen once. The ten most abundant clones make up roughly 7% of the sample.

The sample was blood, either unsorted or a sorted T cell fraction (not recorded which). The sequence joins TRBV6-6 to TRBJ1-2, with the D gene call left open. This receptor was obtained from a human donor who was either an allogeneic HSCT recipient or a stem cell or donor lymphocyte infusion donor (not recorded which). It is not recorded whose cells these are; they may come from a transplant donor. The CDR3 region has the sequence CASSLQLEKGYTF. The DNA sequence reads TGTGCCAGCAGTCTTCAACTTGAAAAGGGCTACACCTTC.